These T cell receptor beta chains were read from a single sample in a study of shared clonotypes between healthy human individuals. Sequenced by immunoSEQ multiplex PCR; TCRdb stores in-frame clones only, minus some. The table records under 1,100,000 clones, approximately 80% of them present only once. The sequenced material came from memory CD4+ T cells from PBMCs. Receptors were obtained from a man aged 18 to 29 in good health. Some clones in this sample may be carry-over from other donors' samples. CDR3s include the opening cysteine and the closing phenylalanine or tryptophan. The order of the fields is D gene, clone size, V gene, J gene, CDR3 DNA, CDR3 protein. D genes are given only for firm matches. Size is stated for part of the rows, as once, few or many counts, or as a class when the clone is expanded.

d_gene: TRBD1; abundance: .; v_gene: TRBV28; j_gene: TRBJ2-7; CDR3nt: TGTGCCAGCAGTCCCGCCGGGACAGGGATCGACGAGCAGTACTTC; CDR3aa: CASSPAGTGIDEQYF
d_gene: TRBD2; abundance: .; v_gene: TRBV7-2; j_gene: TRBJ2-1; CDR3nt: TGTGCCAGCAGCTTAGCCCCCACTAGCGGGAGGGGAAATGAGCAGTTCTTC; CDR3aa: CASSLAPTSGRGNEQFF
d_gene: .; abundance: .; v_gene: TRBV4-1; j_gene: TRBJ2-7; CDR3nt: TGCGCCAGCAGCCAAATCACCCCGGGGCGCTCCTACGAGCAGTACTTC; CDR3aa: CASSQITPGRSYEQYF
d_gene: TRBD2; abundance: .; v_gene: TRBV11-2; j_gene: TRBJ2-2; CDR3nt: TGTGCCAGCAGCCCACGTCACAGCGGGAGGTCGAACACCGGGGAGCTGTTTTTT; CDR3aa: CASSPRHSGRSNTGELFF
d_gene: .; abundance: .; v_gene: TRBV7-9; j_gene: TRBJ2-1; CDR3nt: TGTGCCAGCAGTCCTATGGGGCTGTTCTCCTACAATGAGCAGTTCTTC; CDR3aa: CASSPMGLFSYNEQFF
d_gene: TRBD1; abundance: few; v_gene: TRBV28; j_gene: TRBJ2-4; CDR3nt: TGTGCCAGCAGTTCCGGACGACAGGGAAACATTCAGTACTTC; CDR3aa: CASSSGRQGNIQYF
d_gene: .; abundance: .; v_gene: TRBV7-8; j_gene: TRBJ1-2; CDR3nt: TGTGCCAGCAGCGCCAGGGACCGAGCCGCACCATACTATGGCTACACCTTC; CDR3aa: CASSARDRAAPYYGYTF
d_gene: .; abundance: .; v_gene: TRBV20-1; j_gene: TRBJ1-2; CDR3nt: TGCAGTGCTAGAGCAGAGGGCTACACCTTC; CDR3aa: CSARAEGYTF
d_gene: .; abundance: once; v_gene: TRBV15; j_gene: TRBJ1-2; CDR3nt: TGTGCCACCAGCAGTGGGTTGAACTATGGCTACACCTTC; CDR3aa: CATSSGLNYGYTF
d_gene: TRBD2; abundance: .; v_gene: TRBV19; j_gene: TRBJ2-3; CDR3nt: TGTGCCAGTATCCGCGGGGGAAGTTCCACAGATACGCAGTATTTT; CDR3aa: CASIRGGSSTDTQYF
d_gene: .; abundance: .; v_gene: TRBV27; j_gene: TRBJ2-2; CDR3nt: TGTGCCAGCAGTTGGAGGGGATGGGGTGTTTCATCCGGGGAGCTGTTTTTT; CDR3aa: CASSWRGWGVSSGELFF
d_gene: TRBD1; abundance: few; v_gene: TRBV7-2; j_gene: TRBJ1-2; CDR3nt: TGTGCCAGCAGCTTCGGACAGGGTTACTATGGCTACACCTTC; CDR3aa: CASSFGQGYYGYTF
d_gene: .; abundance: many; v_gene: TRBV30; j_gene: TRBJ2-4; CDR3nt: TGTGCCTGGATGTGGGGTAGGGGGAGAAACATTCAGTACTTC; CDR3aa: CAWMWGRGRNIQYF
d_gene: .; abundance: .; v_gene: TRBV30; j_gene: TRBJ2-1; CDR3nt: TGTGCCTGGGATACCTGGAAGTCATTCGGGACCTACAATGAGCAGTTCTTC; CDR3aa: CAWDTWKSFGTYNEQFF
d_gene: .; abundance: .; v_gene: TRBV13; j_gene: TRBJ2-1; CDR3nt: TGTGCCAGCAGACCCGAGAGGTTCGGCAATGAGCAGTTCTTC; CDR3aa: CASRPERFGNEQFF
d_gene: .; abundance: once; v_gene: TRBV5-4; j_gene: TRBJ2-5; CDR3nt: TGTGCCAGCAGACGGACCCGGGAACCCGAAGAGACCCAGTACTTC; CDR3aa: CASRRTREPEETQYF
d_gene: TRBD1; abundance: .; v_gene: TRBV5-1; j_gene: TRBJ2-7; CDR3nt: TGCGCCAGCAGCTTCACGGGACAGGGGGGCGAGCAGTACTTC; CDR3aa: CASSFTGQGGEQYF
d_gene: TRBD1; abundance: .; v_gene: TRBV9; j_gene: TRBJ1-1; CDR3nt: TGTGCCAGCAGCCCCTACAGGGGTGAAGCTTTCTTT; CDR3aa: CASSPYRGEAFF
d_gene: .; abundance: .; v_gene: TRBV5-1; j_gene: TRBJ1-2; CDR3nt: TGCGCCAGCAGCCGCAGCGGGGAGGAATATGGCTACACCTTC; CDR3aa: CASSRSGEEYGYTF
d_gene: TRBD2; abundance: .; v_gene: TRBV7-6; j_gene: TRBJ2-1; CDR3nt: TGTGCCAGCAGCCCCAGCGGGAGTACCTACAATGAGCAGTTCTTC; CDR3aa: CASSPSGSTYNEQFF
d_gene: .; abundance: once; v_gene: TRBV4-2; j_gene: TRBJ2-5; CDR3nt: TGTGCCAGCAGCCAAGTCTATTCCGAGACTAGGGGTGGAGAGACCCAGTACTTC; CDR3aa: CASSQVYSETRGGETQYF
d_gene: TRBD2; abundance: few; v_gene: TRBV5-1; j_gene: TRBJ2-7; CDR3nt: TGCGCCAGCAGCTTGGTGGGACTAGCGGGAGCGAAGCAGTACTTC; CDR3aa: CASSLVGLAGAKQYF
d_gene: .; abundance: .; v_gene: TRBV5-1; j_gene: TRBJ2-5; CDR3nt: TGCGCCAGCAGCGTCTTGGGACCCTCCCAAGAGCCCCAGTACTTC; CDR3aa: CASSVLGPSQEPQYF
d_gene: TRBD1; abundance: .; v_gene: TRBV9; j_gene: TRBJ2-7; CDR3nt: TGTGCCAGCAACCGACAGGGATCTTCCTACGAGCAGTACTTC; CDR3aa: CASNRQGSSYEQYF
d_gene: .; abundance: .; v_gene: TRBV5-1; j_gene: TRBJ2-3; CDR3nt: TGCGCCAGCAGGTCAGGGACTAGCACAGATACGCAGTATTTT; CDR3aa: CASRSGTSTDTQYF
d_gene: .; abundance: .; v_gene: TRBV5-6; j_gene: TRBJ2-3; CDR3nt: TGTGCCAGCAGTCGGCGAGACCCTTCAGATACGCAGTATTTT; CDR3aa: CASSRRDPSDTQYF
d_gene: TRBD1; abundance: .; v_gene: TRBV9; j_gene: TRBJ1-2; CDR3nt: TGTGCCAGCAGGACCGGGACAGGAGGCTATGGCTACACCTTC; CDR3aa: CASRTGTGGYGYTF
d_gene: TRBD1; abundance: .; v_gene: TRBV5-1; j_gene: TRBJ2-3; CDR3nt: TGCGCCAGCAGCGGTCCCACGGGACAGGCCACAGATACGCAGTATTTT; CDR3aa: CASSGPTGQATDTQYF
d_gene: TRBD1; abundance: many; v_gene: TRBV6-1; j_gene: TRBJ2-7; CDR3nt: TGTGCCAGCAGTGAAGCGGGTCCCCATAGGACAGGTACTTACGAGCAGTACTTC; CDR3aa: CASSEAGPHRTGTYEQYF
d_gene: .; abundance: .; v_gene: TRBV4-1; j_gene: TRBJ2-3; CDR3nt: TGCGCCAGCAGCCAGTGGAGAGATACGCAGTATTTT; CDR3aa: CASSQWRDTQYF
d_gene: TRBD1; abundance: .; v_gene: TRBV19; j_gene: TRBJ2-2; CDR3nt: TGTGCCAGCACCGGGACAGGGCGGACCGGGGAGCTGTTTTTT; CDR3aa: CASTGTGRTGELFF
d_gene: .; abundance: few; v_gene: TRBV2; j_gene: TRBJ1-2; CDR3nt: TGTGCCAGCCCCGGGCCTCACACAACCTTCTATGGCTACACCTTC; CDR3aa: CASPGPHTTFYGYTF
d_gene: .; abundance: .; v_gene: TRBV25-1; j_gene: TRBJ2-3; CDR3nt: TGTGCCAGCAGTGAATCCGGAAGGGCAGATACGCAGTATTTT; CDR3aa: CASSESGRADTQYF
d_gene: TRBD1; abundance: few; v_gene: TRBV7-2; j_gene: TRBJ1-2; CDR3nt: TGTGCCAGCACCCAAGGACAGGGAGCTAACTATGGCTACACCTTC; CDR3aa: CASTQGQGANYGYTF
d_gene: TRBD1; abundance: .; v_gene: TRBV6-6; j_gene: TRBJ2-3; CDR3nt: TGTGCCAGCAGGGGGACAGGGGGTAGGGTCCCAGATACGCAGTATTTT; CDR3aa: CASRGTGGRVPDTQYF
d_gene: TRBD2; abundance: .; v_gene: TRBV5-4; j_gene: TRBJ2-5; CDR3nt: TGTGCCAGCAGCTCTACTAGCGGGAGTCGAGAGACCCAGTACTTC; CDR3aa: CASSSTSGSRETQYF
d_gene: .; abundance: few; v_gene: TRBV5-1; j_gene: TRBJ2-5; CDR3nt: TGCGCCAGCAGCTTTGCGTTTCAAGAGACCCAGTACTTC; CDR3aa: CASSFAFQETQYF
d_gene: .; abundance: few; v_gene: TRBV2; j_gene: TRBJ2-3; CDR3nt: TGTGCCAGCAGTGGCTTACAGGGAAATACGCAGTATTTT; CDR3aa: CASSGLQGNTQYF
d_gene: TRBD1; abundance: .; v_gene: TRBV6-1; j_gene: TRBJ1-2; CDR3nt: TGTGCCAGCAGTGCCACGACAGGGGGCGGAGGCTACACCTTC; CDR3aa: CASSATTGGGGYTF
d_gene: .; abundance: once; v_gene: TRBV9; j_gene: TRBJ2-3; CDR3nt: TGTGCCAGCAGCGTAGCTGGCGGGATAAGCACAGATACGCAGTATTTT; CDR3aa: CASSVAGGISTDTQYF
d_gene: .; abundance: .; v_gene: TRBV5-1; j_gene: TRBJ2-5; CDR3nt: TGCGCCAGCAGCTTGGCTGTCGACGGGGATGGGGCCCAGTACTTC; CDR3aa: CASSLAVDGDGAQYF
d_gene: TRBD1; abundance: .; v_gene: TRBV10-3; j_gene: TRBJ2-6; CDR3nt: TGTGCCATCAGTGAAGGACAGGGGGCCTCTGGGGCCAACGTCCTGACTTTC; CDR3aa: CAISEGQGASGANVLTF
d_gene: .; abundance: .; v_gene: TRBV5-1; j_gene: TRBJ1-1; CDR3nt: TGCGCCAGCAGCTTGTCCAGCGGGCCGGCTGAAGCTTTCTTT; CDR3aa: CASSLSSGPAEAFF
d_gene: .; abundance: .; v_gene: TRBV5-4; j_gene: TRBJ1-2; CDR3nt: TGTGCCAGCAGCGTGACCGGGTCGGGGGATGGCTACACCTTC; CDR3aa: CASSVTGSGDGYTF
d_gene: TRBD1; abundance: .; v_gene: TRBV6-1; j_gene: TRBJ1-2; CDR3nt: TGTGCCAGCAAGTATACAGGGGGCGCGGAATATGGCTACACCTTC; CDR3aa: CASKYTGGAEYGYTF
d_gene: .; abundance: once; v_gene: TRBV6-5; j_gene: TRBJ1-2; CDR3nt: TGTGCCAGCACACGGTCATCGGGAATGAGGGGCTACACCTTC; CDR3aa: CASTRSSGMRGYTF